This entry features one T cell receptor (beta chain) sequence. The data originate from a study of control samples from healthy donors and cancer patients. This table comes from immunoSEQ multiplex PCR, and its TCRdb copy is limited to in-frame clones, with some not included. The sample consists of some 70,000 clones, 83% of them appearing once. This CDR3 has 13 amino acids. V lost 4 bases, J lost 9 bases, and 18 bases lay in between. CDR1 and CDR2 (germline): GTSNPN, SVGIG (reference sequence). This receptor was obtained from a man aged 55-75 years in good health. This chain connects TRBV30 to TRBJ1-2; no clear D. Material for sequencing was blood. The CDR3 reads CAWTRTTGSSYTF. In nucleotides, the CDR3 is TGTGCCTGGACCCGGACCACCGGGTCGAGCTACACCTTC.